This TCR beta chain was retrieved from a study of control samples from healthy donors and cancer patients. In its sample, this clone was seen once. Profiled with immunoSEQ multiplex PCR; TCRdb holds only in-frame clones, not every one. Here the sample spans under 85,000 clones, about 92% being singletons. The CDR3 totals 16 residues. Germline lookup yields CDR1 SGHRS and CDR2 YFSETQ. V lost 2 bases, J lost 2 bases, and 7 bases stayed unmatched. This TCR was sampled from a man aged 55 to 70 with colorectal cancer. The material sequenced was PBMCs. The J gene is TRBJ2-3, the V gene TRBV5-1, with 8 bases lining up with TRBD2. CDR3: CASSFLAGGPTDTQYF. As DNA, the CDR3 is TGCGCCAGCAGCTTCCTAGCGGGCGGACCCACAGATACGCAGTATTTT.